This T cell receptor (beta chain) originates from a study of early T cells in non-severe SARS-CoV-2 infection. This clonotype was detected a few times. TCRdb re-derived calls from the 5' RACE reads in MiXCR, one entry per CDR3 protein. The sample consists of 98,000 or so distinct CDR3 sequences, around 10% of them appearing once. Per the germline V gene, CDR1 is LNHNV and CDR2 is YYDKDF (reference sequence). V dropped 3 bases and J dropped 3 bases, with 8 bases sitting between them. The CDR3 spans 13 residues. Sequenced sample: whole blood. This TCR derives from an adult who was a healthcare worker with PCR-confirmed SARS-CoV-2 infection or an uninfected control (not recorded which). The rearrangement uses TRBV15 and TRBJ1-1; no clear D. The CDR3 loop is CATSRHMDTEAFF. CDR3 DNA sequence: TGTGCCACCAGCAGGCACATGGACACTGAAGCTTTCTTT.